The 3 T cell receptor beta chains below all came from one sample that was sequenced in a study of T cells in tuberculosis. Repertoires were generated with immunoSEQ multiplex PCR, while TCRdb's copy carries only in-frame clones and drops some. The sample carries 35,000 to 45,000 clones, around 94% recorded once. The sequenced sample consisted of PBMCs. These receptor sequences come from a donor between 10 and 35 years old with latent tuberculosis or without tuberculosis infection. Some clones in this sample may be carry-over from other donors' samples.

The V and J genes are TRBV10-3 and TRBJ2-7, with a tentative D call TRBD2 (5 bases). The V end was cut by 6 bases, the J end by 3 bases, with 15 bases between. CDR3 length: 14 amino acids. Germline loops: CDR1 ENHRY, CDR2 SYGVKD. CDR3 region: CAIRDNSARYEQYF. In nucleotides, the CDR3 is TGTGCCATCAGAGATAATAGCGCCCGCTACGAGCAGTACTTC.

This clone was picked up one time. V gene TRBV4-1 combines with J gene TRBJ2-5, with 12 bases matching TRBD2. Trimming cost V 3 bases and J 3 bases; bases outside gene matches: 11. Germline CDR1 reads MGHRA; CDR2 reads YSYEKL. The CDR3 runs 18 residues. This CDR3 reads CASSHSSARLAGEETQYF. The CDR3 DNA reads as TGCGCCAGCAGCCACTCATCTGCTCGACTAGCGGGAGAAGAGACCCAGTACTTC.

This chain links TRBV19 with TRBJ1-5; TRBD1 matches at 11 bases. The CDR3 totals 18 residues. CDR1 LNHDA and CDR2 SQIVND come from the germline V gene (reference sequence). Germline trimming cut 2 bases from V and 0 bases from J; bases unmatched to any gene: 6. The CDR3 reads CASSILPGQGGSNQPQHF. The CDR3 bases are TGTGCCAGTAGTATACTACCGGGACAGGGGGGTAGCAATCAGCCCCAGCATTTT.